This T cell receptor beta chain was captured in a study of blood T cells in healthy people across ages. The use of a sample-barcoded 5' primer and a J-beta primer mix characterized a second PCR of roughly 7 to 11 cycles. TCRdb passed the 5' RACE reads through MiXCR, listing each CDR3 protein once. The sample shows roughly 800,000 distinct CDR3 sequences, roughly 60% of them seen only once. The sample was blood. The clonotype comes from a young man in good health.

DNA of the CDR3: TGTGCCACCAGCAGGTCCCTGGGTGGGGTACCTTCACCCCTCCACTTT. Its translation: CATSRSLGGVPSPLHF. V and J are TRBV15 and TRBJ1-6; D not resolved. In germline, CDR1 is LNHNV, CDR2 YYDKDF (reference sequence). The CDR3 consists of 16 residues. With 3 bases removed from V and 9 bases from J, the gap between germline ends came to 18 bases.